This T cell receptor beta chain was found in a study of T cell responses to AZD1222 COVID-19 vaccine listed by TCRdb under 2021. Regarding the research as a whole: AZD1222 recipients with second doses at about 4 weeks or about 12 weeks were pooled, because spike-specific TCR depth and breadth did not differ between schedules. TCR sequencing covered approximately 230 trial participants: 200 to 210 given two doses of AZD1222 and 26 given two doses of MenACWY control vaccine. Enrollment into the trials was organized by age into subgroups of 18-55, 56-69 and 70-plus years, and those subgroups contained roughly 150, 30 and 60 TCR-sequenced participants, respectively. General study outcomes and caveats: Reportedly, almost half of the unique spike-specific TCRs recognized epitopes lying outside the regions that are mutated in the B.1.351 and B.1.1.7 variants. The 56-69-year group was small, and its depth increase did not reach significance, likely because of low power. The vaccine-associated CD4 TCRs covered the entire spike protein, and the dominant responses fell in regions 160-218 and 743-854. Because no day 14 peak-response samples were available, the repertoires could be characterized only after the peak T cell response. Conclusions about previously exposed vaccinees were limited because only six or seven AZD1222 recipients were SARS-CoV-2 seropositive at baseline. A significant rise in spike-specific TCR breadth and depth was observed after two AZD1222 doses relative to day 0 and relative to MenACWY recipients. Participants were mostly white British, with more females than males. The authors suggested clonal diversity may have been underestimated.

Note on this clone: Its antigen remains undetermined. No per-base quality is available; no much larger clone lies one base away.

The CDR3 regions of human TCRbeta chains were analyzed by immunosequencing. From the authors' description of their analysis: Repertoire TCRs were matched against a reference library of SARS-CoV-2-specific TCRs generated with the MIRA antigen-specificity platform. Breadth meant the fraction of unique TCRs that were SARS-CoV-2-associated, whereas depth meant the fraction of total T cells that were SARS-CoV-2-associated. Using the MIRA data, each spike-specific TCR was mapped to the spike region that the TCR reacts to and placed in a CD4 or CD8 class. Log10-transformed breadth and depth values were compared by one-way ANOVA with Sidak's multiple comparisons tests. TCRdb took over this immuneACCESS table, retaining in-frame rearrangements with V and J assigned. Such tables are incomplete; in checked studies, under half of the missing clones stem from an unresolved V gene, and the remainder is unexplained. The V and J calls and the clone size are those of that table, but D and trimming were determined from the DNA. For this sample there are around 130,000 clones; approximately 83% appear just once. In total, the top ten clones hold roughly 1.6% of the sample.

What the time point label conveys for this sample: baseline before first vaccination. Vaccinee samples came from UK trials COV001 and COV002, including a single-blind randomized controlled phase 2/3 trial of AZD1222 (ChAdOx1 nCoV-19) in healthy adults. Trial participant PBMC samples were collected at day 0 and day 28 after the second dose for TCRbeta chain sequencing. CDR1 and CDR2 are read off the germline V gene (reference sequence) as MNHEY and SMNVEV. The germline V and J ends show losses of 2 bases and 0 bases respectively, and no gene match explains 16 bases of the junction. From its cysteine to its phenylalanine, the CDR3 spans 21 amino acids. The DNA shown is the 63-base CDR3, in frame from base 1.

The sequences come from peripheral blood, collected on day 0 of AZD1222 vaccination. The chain is made from TRBV27 and TRBJ1-6; 7 bases in between match TRBD1. This clonotype originated in an adult in good health. The CDR3 protein: CASSLRPGTVPLSSYNSPLHF. The sequenced DNA is TGTGCCAGCAGTTTACGGCCCGGGACAGTGCCCTTAAGCTCCTATAATTCACCCCTCCACTTT.